These 23 T cell receptor beta chains originate from one sample sequenced in a study of blood T cell repertoires in COVID-19. Libraries were prepared by immunoSEQ multiplex PCR; TCRdb keeps only in-frame clonotypes and omits some of them. The sample has about 24,000 clones, roughly 87% seen once. The specimen was peripheral blood. These receptors were obtained from a man in his 70s with acute or convalescent COVID-19.

The chain employs TRBV6-5 and TRBJ2-5; 9 nucleotides agree with TRBD2. Trimming took 11 bases from V and 7 from J; bases not matched to a gene: 14. This CDR3 is 14 amino acids long. Germline lookup yields CDR1 MNHEY and CDR2 SVGAGI. As DNA, the CDR3 is TGTGCCTCCGGCTCGTCTAGCGGGGAGGGGACCCAGTACTTC. It codes for CASGSSSGEGTQYF.

The chain employs TRBV28 and TRBJ1-2; 8 bases match TRBD1. The germline gives CDR1 MDHEN, CDR2 SYDVKM. The V gene end was trimmed by 3 bases and the J gene end by 3 bases; junction bases not matched to a gene: 9. The CDR3 runs 16 residues. CDR3 in DNA: TGTGCCAGCAGTTTTGATTCGCCAGGGGGCTACTATGGCTACACCTTC. This translates into CASSFDSPGGYYGYTF.

The CDR3 DNA reads TGTGCCAGCAACCGACAGGGGGAGGTCTATGGCTACACCTTC. Amino acid sequence: CASNRQGEVYGYTF. The chain joins TRBV28 to TRBJ1-2; 9 bases agree with TRBD1. The CDR3 has 14 residues. Germline trimming cut 7 bases from V and 4 bases from J; bases unmatched to any gene: 7. CDR1 is MDHEN, CDR2 SYDVKM, per germline.

This chain uses TRBV2 with TRBJ1-1; tentatively, D is TRBD1 (5 bases). Trimming pared 2 bases from V and 0 bases from J, leaving 10 bases between. There are 15 residues in the CDR3. CDR1 SNHLY and CDR2 FYNNEI come from the germline V gene. CDR3 coding DNA: TGTGCCAGCAGTGAATACGAGACAGTGAACACTGAAGCTTTCTTT. Protein sequence: CASSEYETVNTEAFF.

The chain uses TRBV5-5 and TRBJ2-7; D might be TRBD2 (6 bases). The CDR3 has 14 amino acids. The germline V gene encodes CDR1 SGHKS and CDR2 YYEKEE (reference sequence). V was cut by 0 bases and J by 4 bases, with 11 bases left in between. This chain's CDR3 is CASSLGRGGYEQYF. In DNA form, the CDR3 reads TGTGCCAGCAGCTTGGGTAGGGGAGGATACGAGCAGTACTTC.

This rearrangement joins TRBV5-4 to TRBJ2-5; D not certain. Trimming took off 0 bases at V and 2 bases at J, with 5 bases between the two ends. Germline CDR1 is SGHNT and CDR2 is YYREEE (reference sequence). CDR3 length equals 13 residues. This CDR3 is CASSLGSQETQYF. The CDR3 DNA reads TGTGCCAGCAGCTTGGGTTCACAAGAGACCCAGTACTTC.

This clone was recorded only once. The chain carries TRBV11-2 and TRBJ1-4; D is possibly TRBD1 (5 bases). Germline lookup yields CDR1 SGHAT and CDR2 FQNNGV. V was cut by 2 bases and J by 5 bases, with 9 bases left in between. The CDR3 runs to 14 residues. CDR3 nucleotides: TGTGCCAGCAGCTTACGACAGACGAATGAAAAACTGTTTTTT. Protein sequence: CASSLRQTNEKLFF.

V usage is TRBV5-1 and J usage is TRBJ2-7; D is undetermined. The germline V gene has CDR1 SGHRS and CDR2 YFSETQ. The germline V and J ends were trimmed by 0 bases and 3 bases, with 7 bases remaining between them. The CDR3 covers 13 residues. The CDR3 spells CASSLASNYEQYF. The CDR3 DNA sequence: TGCGCCAGCAGCTTGGCCTCTAACTACGAGCAGTACTTC.

CDR3 DNA sequence: TGTGCCAGCAGCGTAGACAGTCCTTCCATTCAGTACTTC. It is translated as CASSVDSPSIQYF. V usage is TRBV9 and J usage is TRBJ2-4; D remains ambiguous. Germline V gives CDR1 SGDLS, CDR2 YYNGEE. The ends were cut back, 0 bases at V and 9 bases at J, with 10 bases in the middle. The CDR3 totals 13 residues.

This clone has only one observation. The rearrangement uses TRBV6-1 and TRBJ2-7, with 9 bases that match TRBD2. The length of the CDR3 is 16 residues. Germline trimming cut 2 bases from V and 3 bases from J; bases unmatched to any gene: 8. The germline V gene has CDR1 MNHNS and CDR2 SASEGT. The CDR3 nucleotides read TGTGCCAGCAGTGAAAGTTGGAATAGCGGGAGCTACGAGCAGTACTTC. It codes for CASSESWNSGSYEQYF.

This clone was counted once. This chain connects TRBV11-2 to TRBJ1-2; TRBD1 agrees at 8 bases. The ends lost 5 bases at V and 4 bases at J; junction bases unmatched: 6. The CDR3 length is 14 residues. Germline assignment: CDR1 SGHAT and CDR2 FQNNGV. The CDR3 loop reads CASSRDRQVYGYTF. CDR3 DNA sequence: TGTGCCAGCAGCAGGGACAGGCAGGTCTATGGCTACACCTTC. The variable domain in full, with the rest retrieved from reference TRBV11-2 and TRBJ1-2, is EAGVAQSPRYKIIEKRQSVAFWCNPISGHATLYWYQQILGQGPKLLIQFQNNGVVDDSQLPKDRFSAERLKGVDSTLKIQPAKLEDSAVYLCASSRDRQVYGYTFGSGTRLTVV.

The chain carries TRBV5-1 and TRBJ2-1, with a weak D call TRBD1 (6 bases). The V gene lost 4 bases and the J gene lost 2 bases, with 16 bases spanning the gap. CDR3 length: 16 residues. Per the germline V gene, CDR1 is SGHRS and CDR2 is YFSETQ. CDR3 sequence (DNA): TGCGCCAGCAGCATTACTCCCGGGACAACCTACAATGAGCAGTTCTTC. Translation: CASSITPGTTYNEQFF.

The chain links TRBV11-3 to TRBJ2-7, with 7 bases aligning to TRBD1. Per the germline V gene, CDR1 is SGHNT and CDR2 is YENEEA. Germline trimming cut 2 bases from V and 5 bases from J; bases unmatched to any gene: 9. The CDR3 totals 15 residues. The CDR3 sequence is CASSLRDSGYHEQYF. As DNA, the CDR3 is TGTGCCAGCAGCTTAAGGGACAGTGGTTACCACGAGCAGTACTTC.

The chain joins TRBV6-2 or TRBV6-3 to TRBJ2-5, with 8 bases that match TRBD2. CDR3 length: 14 residues. Germline V gene sequence: CDR1 MNHEY, CDR2 SVGEGT. The trim removed 6 bases at V and 2 bases at J, leaving 5 bases unmatched. For the CDR3, the DNA is TGTGCCAGCAGCCCCACTAGCGGACAAGAGACCCAGTACTTC. Encoded protein: CASSPTSGQETQYF.

The chain couples TRBV7-3 to TRBJ2-4; possibly TRBD2 for D (5 bases). Germline assignment: CDR1 SGHTA and CDR2 FQGTGA. Trimming removed 5 bases at V and 5 bases at J, with 13 bases between. The CDR3 totals 14 residues. CDR3 sequence reads: CASSTGPGENIQYF. The CDR3 DNA reads TGTGCCAGCAGCACCGGACCCGGGGAAAACATTCAGTACTTC.

The rearrangement uses TRBV3-1 (or the pseudogene TRBV3-2) and TRBJ2-7, with 9 nucleotides matching TRBD1. Trimming cost V 4 bases and J 2 bases; bases outside gene matches: 3. The CDR3 has 14 residues. Looked up from germline, CDR1 is LGHDT and CDR2 is YNNKEL (reference sequence). The CDR3 sequence is CASSLGQGPYEQYF. CDR3 bases: TGTGCCAGCAGCCTGGGACAGGGCCCCTACGAGCAGTACTTC.

This rearrangement joins TRBV19 to TRBJ1-4; weak D call: TRBD1 (5 bases). Trimming cost V 5 bases and J 0 bases, with 7 bases left between them. The length of the CDR3 is 14 residues. Germline V CDR1 and CDR2: LNHDA, SQIVND (reference sequence). The CDR3 DNA is TGTGCCAGTAGTTCGACAGCAACTAATGAAAAACTGTTTTTT. Translating it yields CASSSTATNEKLFF.

This sequence joins TRBV7-9 and TRBJ2-3; 14 bases are a match to TRBD2. V lost 3 bases, J lost 6 bases, and 2 bases stayed unmatched. The germline V gene encodes CDR1 SEHNR and CDR2 FQNEAQ (reference sequence). The CDR3 contains 15 residues. This chain's CDR3 is CASSLGLAGDDTQYF. CDR3 nucleotide sequence: TGTGCCAGCAGCTTGGGACTAGCGGGGGATGATACGCAGTATTTT.

This chain's CDR3 is CSASRSASSTDTQYF. The CDR3 coding sequence is TGCAGTGCTAGTCGCAGCGCCTCTAGCACAGATACGCAGTATTTT. The chain uses TRBV20-1 and TRBJ2-3; D call uncertain. Trimming pared 3 bases from V and 0 bases from J, leaving 13 bases between. This CDR3 is built from 15 residues. The V gene's germline CDR1 is DFQATT and CDR2 SNEGSKA (reference sequence).

The chain uses TRBV2 and TRBJ2-7; D may be TRBD1 (5 bases). The CDR3 sequence is 13 residues long. Germline V lookup: CDR1 SNHLY, CDR2 FYNNEI. Trimming removed 3 bases from V and 6 bases from J, with 12 bases in between. The CDR3 here is CASSDDRVFEQYF. In DNA, the CDR3 is TGTGCCAGCAGTGATGACAGAGTCTTCGAGCAGTACTTC. Variable domain in full (rest from reference TRBV2 and TRBJ2-7): EPEVTQTPSHQVTQMGQEVILRCVPISNHLYFYWYRQILGQKVEFLVSFYNNEISEKSEIFDDQFSVERPDGSNFTLKIRSTKLEDSAMYFCASSDDRVFEQYFGPGTRLTVT.

The V and J genes are TRBV4-2 and TRBJ2-3; 7 nucleotides align to TRBD2. The trim removed 4 bases at V and 1 base at J, leaving 8 bases unmatched. This CDR3 has 16 residues. Germline lookup yields CDR1 LGHNA and CDR2 YNFKEQ. CDR3 bases: TGTGCCAGCAGCCCACGACTAGCTCAACGCACAGATACGCAGTATTTT. This sequence encodes CASSPRLAQRTDTQYF.

V and J are TRBV5-1 and TRBJ1-2; no firm D call. V shed 2 bases and J shed 2 bases, with 7 bases lying between them. This CDR3 comprises 13 residues. Germline values: CDR1 SGHRS, CDR2 YFSETQ. CDR3 in amino acids: CASSFAENYGYTF. The CDR3 region has the DNA TGCGCCAGCAGCTTCGCGGAGAACTATGGCTACACCTTC.

The rearrangement links TRBV6-5 to TRBJ2-1; TRBD2 is a possible D gene (6 bases). The CDR3 extends over 12 amino acids. Germline V CDR1 and CDR2: MNHEY, SVGAGI. V shed 4 bases and J shed 12 bases, with 13 bases lying between them. CDR3 in DNA: TGTGCCAGCAGTTTGGGGGGAGGAAGGCAGTTCTTC. This codes for CASSLGGGRQFF.